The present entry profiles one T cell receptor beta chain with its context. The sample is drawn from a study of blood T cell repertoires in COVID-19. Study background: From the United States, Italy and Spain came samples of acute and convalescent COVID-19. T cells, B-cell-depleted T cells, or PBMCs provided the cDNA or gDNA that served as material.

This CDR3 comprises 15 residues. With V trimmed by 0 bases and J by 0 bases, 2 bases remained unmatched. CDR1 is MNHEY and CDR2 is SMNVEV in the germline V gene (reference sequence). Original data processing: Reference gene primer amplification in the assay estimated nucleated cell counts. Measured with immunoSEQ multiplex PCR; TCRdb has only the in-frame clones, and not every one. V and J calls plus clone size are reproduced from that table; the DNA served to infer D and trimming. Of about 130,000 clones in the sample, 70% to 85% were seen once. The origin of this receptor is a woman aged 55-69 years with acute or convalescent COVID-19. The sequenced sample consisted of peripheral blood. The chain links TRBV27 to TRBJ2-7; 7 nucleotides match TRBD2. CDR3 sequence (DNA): TGTGCCAGCAGTTTATCGGGCGGGGGCTCCTACGAGCAGTACTTC. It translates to CASSLSGGGSYEQYF.